Each of the 30 T cell receptor beta chains below was sequenced from the same sample in a study of regulatory T cells in long-lasting Graves disease. Sequencing libraries for TCR beta were prepared with iRepertoire HTBI primers and Arm-PCR of CDR3 regions. TCRdb re-analysed the multiplex PCR reads in MiXCR, keeping a single row per CDR3 protein. The repertoire holds 420,000 or so distinct CDR3 sequences, with approximately 16% as singletons. The time point was: newly diagnosed GD, antithyroid drugs for less than 3 months. Following extraction of RNA from PBMCs, that RNA was used to make the TCR library. These data were likewise used in another study, on T cells in Graves' hyperthyroidism and ophthalmopathy.

The sequences come from peripheral blood mononuclear cells (PBMCs), collected at new diagnosis, from a patient treated with antithyroid drugs. Source of these receptors: a young woman with Graves disease.

This clonotype was counted only a few times. The genes are TRBV7-2 and TRBJ2-1; 12 nucleotides match TRBD2. J gave up 4 bases and V 6 bases, and 7 bases lay outside the gene matches. There are 16 residues in the CDR3. Germline V gene lookup returns CDR1 SGHTA and CDR2 FQGNSA. The CDR3: CASRPGLAGPYNEQFF. In nucleotides, the CDR3 is TGTGCCAGCAGACCCGGACTAGCGGGGCCTTACAATGAGCAGTTCTTC.

This clonotype was picked up many times. The chain is built from TRBV12-3 or TRBV12-4 and TRBJ2-1; D is perhaps TRBD2 (6 bases). CDR3 length equals 15 residues. V lost 6 bases and J 7 bases, leaving 19 bases between the germline ends. The CDR3 DNA follows: TGTGCCAGCAGCCCTCTAGCGCAAGGTAGGAATGAGCAGTTCTTC. Translation: CASSPLAQGRNEQFF.

There are many counts of this clonotype. The chain has TRBV29-1 and TRBJ2-7; tentative D call: TRBD1 (6 bases). CDR3 size: 14 residues. Trimming cost V 1 base and J 9 bases, with 19 bases left between them. In germline, CDR1 is SQVTM, CDR2 ANQGSEA. CDR3 in amino acids: CSVEVRDTQAVQYF. The DNA of the CDR3 is TGCAGCGTTGAAGTCCGGGACACCCAGGCGGTGCAGTACTTC.

V is TRBV12-3 or TRBV12-4 and J is TRBJ2-1, with D maybe TRBD2 (5 bases). The CDR3 is 13 residues long. V was pared by 7 bases and J by 4 bases, with 11 bases between. This CDR3 is CASTRTDYNEQFF. As DNA, the CDR3 is TGTGCCAGCACCCGGACTGATTACAATGAGCAGTTCTTC.

The rearrangement joins TRBV19 to TRBJ1-1; 7 positions match TRBD1. This CDR3 region has 13 residues. Germline V gene lookup returns CDR1 LNHDA and CDR2 SQIVND (reference sequence). The V segment lost 5 bases and the J segment 5 bases; nucleotides outside the gene matches: 5. The CDR3 DNA follows: TGTGCCAGTAGTGGCAGGGGGTGGACTGAAGCTTTCTTT. Protein product: CASSGRGWTEAFF.

This clonotype was picked up many times. The chain joins TRBV20-1 to TRBJ2-7; 9 bases align to TRBD1. Germline V gene lookup returns CDR1 DFQATT and CDR2 SNEGSKA (reference sequence). The trim removed 5 bases at V and 0 bases at J, leaving 20 bases unmatched. This CDR3 has 19 amino acids. DNA of the CDR3: TGCAGTGCTTACCCCCCGCCGGGACAGGGATTCAAAAACTCCTACGAGCAGTACTTC. Its translation: CSAYPPPGQGFKNSYEQYF.

J is TRBJ2-7 and V is TRBV5-5; D tentatively fits TRBD1 or TRBD2 (6 bases each). The CDR3 spans 14 residues. The V and J ends lost 4 bases and 1 base respectively, with 12 bases between them. Per the germline V gene, CDR1 is SGHKS and CDR2 is YYEKEE (reference sequence). The CDR3 is CASSRGDTSYEQYF. The CDR3 DNA follows: TGTGCCAGCAGCAGGGGGGACACGTCCTACGAGCAGTACTTC.

Only a few counts were recorded for this clonotype. The chain combines TRBV6-5 with TRBJ1-6; D is unclear. The germline V and J ends were trimmed by 0 bases and 9 bases, with 15 bases remaining between them. This CDR3 spans 16 amino acids. Per germline, CDR1 MNHEY and CDR2 SVGAGI. The CDR3 is CASSYSPAPAPSPLHF. The CDR3 DNA is TGTGCCAGCAGTTACTCGCCGGCCCCTGCACCTTCACCCCTCCACTTT.

Concerning this clonotype: Given a much more abundant clone one base away, this may be a read error. This CDR3 is missing its conserved last phenylalanine or tryptophan, likely due to a read error. The chain has TRBV11-2 and TRBJ2-5; D is perhaps TRBD2 (6 bases). Germline values: CDR1 SGHAT, CDR2 FQNNGV. This CDR3 has 15 residues. CDR3: CASSQGGGNQETQYL. The CDR3 DNA reads as TGCGCCAGCAGCCAAGGTGGGGGGAACCAAGAGACCCAGTACTTA.

This clonotype was recorded many times. The rearrangement uses TRBV12-3 or TRBV12-4 and TRBJ1-1; 7 bases are a match to TRBD1. This CDR3 has 15 amino acids. V lost 3 bases to trimming and J lost 6 bases; unmatched junction nucleotides: 10. The CDR3 here is CASSFIRGRSSEAFF. CDR3 DNA sequence: TGTGCCAGCAGTTTTATAAGGGGGCGTTCGTCTGAAGCTTTCTTT.

The rearrangement joins TRBV5-4 to TRBJ2-5; the match to TRBD2 covers 11 bases. Looked up from germline, CDR1 is SGHNT and CDR2 is YYREEE (reference sequence). Trimming at V came to 4 bases and at J to 7 bases, leaving 9 bases not matched to a gene. The length of the CDR3 is 15 residues. CDR3 sequence: CASSTGTSGRGTQYF. The CDR3 nucleotides read TGTGCCAGCAGCACGGGGACTAGCGGTCGGGGGACCCAGTACTTC.

About this clonotype: A much bigger clone sits one base away, suggesting this may be a read error. V gene TRBV7-3 combines with J gene TRBJ2-3, with D possibly being TRBD1 or TRBD2 (5 bases each). CDR1 and CDR2 from the germline V gene are SGHTA and FQGTGA. The CDR3 length is 14 residues. In DNA form, the CDR3 reads TGTACCAGCAGCGCCATGGGGGAGACAGATACGCAGTATTTT. As protein: CTSSAMGETDTQYF.

The V call is TRBV14, the J call TRBJ2-1; 8 bases line up with TRBD1. This CDR3 is 12 amino acids long. With 4 bases clipped from V and 16 bases from J, the junction kept 9 bases outside the gene matches. Germline lookup yields CDR1 SGHDN and CDR2 FVKESK. CDR3 residues: CASSRGGTGAFF. CDR3 DNA sequence: TGTGCCAGCAGCCGGGGCGGGACAGGTGCTTTCTTC.

The V and J genes are TRBV7-6 and TRBJ2-7, with 7 bases that match TRBD1. The CDR3 has 15 amino acids. The V gene's germline CDR1 is SGHVS and CDR2 FNYEAQ. The V segment lost 2 bases and the J segment 3 bases; nucleotides outside the gene matches: 7. CDR3 bases: TGTGCCAGCAGCTTAACAGGGGACGCTCACTACGAGCAGTACTTC. This encodes CASSLTGDAHYEQYF.

The chain recombines TRBV9 with TRBJ1-3; D remains unclear. This CDR3 spans 16 amino acids. V lost 0 bases and J lost 0, with 10 bases in between. Germline V gene data show CDR1 as SGDLS and CDR2 as YYNGEE. The DNA of the CDR3 is TGTGCCAGCAGCGTAGGGCGGGCCTACTCTGGAAACACCATATATTTT. Protein sequence: CASSVGRAYSGNTIYF.

Ten or more counts support this clonotype. The chain carries TRBV6-2 or TRBV6-3 and TRBJ2-1; TRBD1 matches at 10 bases. Per the germline V gene, CDR1 is MNHEY and CDR2 is SVGEGT. The CDR3 length is 16 residues. V trimming: 0 bases; J trimming: 4 bases; junction bases outside the gene matches: 3. The CDR3: CASSYSGTGVYNEQFF. Written as DNA, the CDR3 is TGTGCCAGCAGTTACTCCGGGACAGGGGTGTACAATGAGCAGTTCTTC.

This clonotype was detected only a few times. The chain uses TRBV15 and TRBJ2-1; TRBD2 matches at 10 bases. The CDR3 is made up of 14 amino acids. The J segment lost 6 bases and the V segment lost 3 bases, leaving 2 bases of the junction unmatched. Germline V lookup: CDR1 LNHNV, CDR2 YYDKDF (reference sequence). The CDR3 DNA follows: TGTGCCACCAGCAGGGCTAGCGGGAGCAATGAGCAGTTCTTC. This translates into CATSRASGSNEQFF.

This clonotype was found a few times. This sequence joins TRBV12-3 or TRBV12-4 and TRBJ1-3, with TRBD1 as a possible D gene (5 bases). Deletions cut 5 bases from V and 0 bases from J, with 11 bases between. This CDR3 is built from 15 residues. The CDR3 sequence: CASSASGGSGNTIYF. The CDR3 coding sequence is TGTGCCAGCAGTGCCAGCGGGGGCTCTGGAAACACCATATATTTT.

The chain employs TRBV10-1 and TRBJ2-5, with D perhaps assigned TRBD1 or TRBD2 (5 bases each). Germline assignment: CDR1 WNHNN and CDR2 SYGVQD (reference sequence). Deletions cut 6 bases from V and 3 bases from J, with 20 bases between. This CDR3 contains 16 residues. CDR3: CASRDTHGSVEETQYF. The CDR3 bases are TGCGCCAGCAGGGACACCCATGGGAGTGTCGAAGAGACCCAGTACTTC.

The chain uses TRBV24-1 and TRBJ2-2, with TRBD1 matching over 8 bases. The CDR3 has 14 amino acids. The germline V gene encodes CDR1 KGHDR and CDR2 SFDVKD. J was trimmed by 4 bases and V by 5 bases; bases with no gene match: 2. CDR3 sequence reads: CATSVQGATGELFF. CDR3 nucleotide sequence: TGTGCCACCAGTGTCCAGGGGGCCACCGGGGAGCTGTTTTTT.

This clonotype was detected ten times or more. The chain is built from TRBV7-6 and TRBJ2-3; TRBD2 aligns across 7 bases. The CDR3 sequence is 18 residues long. Trimming cost V 1 base and J 7 bases; bases outside gene matches: 17. Per the germline V gene, CDR1 is SGHVS and CDR2 is FNYEAQ. Written as DNA, the CDR3 is TGTGCCAGCAGCTTAGACGCCCCCAGTACTAGCGTCGTGAATACGCAGTATTTT. It is translated as CASSLDAPSTSVVNTQYF.

In its sample, this clonotype was seen a few times. The V gene is TRBV20-1, the J gene TRBJ2-5; no firm D call. Per the germline V gene, CDR1 is DFQATT and CDR2 is SNEGSKA (reference sequence). V dropped 6 bases and J dropped 5 bases, with 16 bases sitting between them. The CDR3 spans 13 residues. The CDR3 reads CSAAPRLGETQYF. The CDR3 DNA follows: TGCAGTGCCGCCCCCAGATTGGGGGAGACCCAGTACTTC.

This clonotype was counted many times. The gene calls are TRBV2 and TRBJ2-3, with D perhaps TRBD1 (6 bases). Trimming took 5 bases from V and 6 from J, leaving 12 bases between them. The length of the CDR3 is 13 residues. CDR1 and CDR2 (germline): SNHLY, FYNNEI. The CDR3 sequence: CASSYTGSDTQYF. The CDR3 DNA reads as TGTGCCAGCAGTTATACAGGGTCGGATACGCAGTATTTT. The full variable domain, completed using reference TRBV2 and TRBJ2-3, is EPEVTQTPSHQVTQMGQEVILRCVPISNHLYFYWYRQILGQKVEFLVSFYNNEISEKSEIFDDQFSVERPDGSNFTLKIRSTKLEDSAMYFCASSYTGSDTQYFGPGTRLTVL.

A few counts support this clonotype. The chain joins TRBV28 to TRBJ2-7; D could derive from TRBD1 or TRBD2 (6 bases each). The V and J ends lost 10 bases and 3 bases respectively, with 19 bases between them. Germline-derived CDR1 and CDR2 are MDHEN and SYDVKM. The CDR3 covers 14 residues. CDR3 sequence: CATHRAGRYYEQYF. Written as DNA, the CDR3 is TGTGCCACCCACAGGGCAGGGAGGTACTACGAGCAGTACTTC.

Ten or more counts support this clonotype. The genes are TRBV3-2 and TRBJ2-3; no DNA check was done on the table's D call, TRBD1. TRBV3-2 is termed a pseudogene. The CDR3 loop spans 14 amino acids. The CDR3 region is CASSPSPPTDTQYF. CDR3 DNA sequence: TGTGCCAGCAGCCCGTCCCCCCCCACAGATACGCAGTATTTT.

With regard to this clonotype: It may be a read error: a sequence one base away is much more abundant. The chain joins TRBV7-2 to TRBJ2-1, with D perhaps matching TRBD1 (6 bases). Trimming shortened V by 8 bases and J by 8 bases, and 19 bases separated the two germline ends. The CDR3 contains 14 residues. From germline, CDR1 is SGHTA and CDR2 FQGNSA. The CDR3 DNA sequence: TGTGCCAGCGGCCCCCCCAACAGGGCACATGAGCAGTTCTTC. Its protein is CASGPPNRAHEQFF.

The chain combines TRBV7-9 with TRBJ1-3; 8 nucleotides line up with TRBD1. CDR3 size: 14 residues. CDR1 and CDR2 (germline): SEHNR, FQNEAQ (reference sequence). The J segment lost 3 bases and the V segment lost 6 bases, leaving 4 bases of the junction unmatched. The CDR3: CASRSDRDGNTIYF. DNA for the CDR3: TGTGCCAGCAGATCGGACAGGGATGGAAACACCATATATTTT.

The chain combines TRBV7-9 with TRBJ2-1, with 7 bases lining up with TRBD1. The ends lost 3 bases at V and 7 bases at J; junction bases unmatched: 12. This CDR3 contains 16 residues. Germline V gives CDR1 SEHNR, CDR2 FQNEAQ (reference sequence). This CDR3 is CASSFQSWATGNEQFF. CDR3 sequence (DNA): TGTGCCAGCAGCTTCCAAAGCTGGGCGACAGGGAATGAGCAGTTCTTC.

This chain uses TRBV7-2 with TRBJ2-5; a weak D match, TRBD1 (6 bases). CDR1 is SGHTA, CDR2 FQGNSA, per germline. V was cut by 4 bases and J by 3 bases, with 12 bases left in between. The CDR3 sequence is 14 residues long. DNA of the CDR3: TGTGCCAGCAGCTCTTGGACAGATAAAGAGACCCAGTACTTC. It translates to CASSSWTDKETQYF.

This sequence joins TRBV19 and TRBJ2-7; either TRBD1 or TRBD2 may supply D (5 bases each). CDR3 length: 18 residues. CDR1 is LNHDA and CDR2 is SQIVND in the germline V gene (reference sequence). The V gene lost 4 bases and the J gene lost 2 bases, with 24 bases spanning the gap. CDR3 sequence: CASSRSLVWGTPTYEQYF. DNA of the CDR3: TGTGCCAGTAGTAGATCTCTGGTATGGGGGACCCCCACCTACGAGCAGTACTTC.